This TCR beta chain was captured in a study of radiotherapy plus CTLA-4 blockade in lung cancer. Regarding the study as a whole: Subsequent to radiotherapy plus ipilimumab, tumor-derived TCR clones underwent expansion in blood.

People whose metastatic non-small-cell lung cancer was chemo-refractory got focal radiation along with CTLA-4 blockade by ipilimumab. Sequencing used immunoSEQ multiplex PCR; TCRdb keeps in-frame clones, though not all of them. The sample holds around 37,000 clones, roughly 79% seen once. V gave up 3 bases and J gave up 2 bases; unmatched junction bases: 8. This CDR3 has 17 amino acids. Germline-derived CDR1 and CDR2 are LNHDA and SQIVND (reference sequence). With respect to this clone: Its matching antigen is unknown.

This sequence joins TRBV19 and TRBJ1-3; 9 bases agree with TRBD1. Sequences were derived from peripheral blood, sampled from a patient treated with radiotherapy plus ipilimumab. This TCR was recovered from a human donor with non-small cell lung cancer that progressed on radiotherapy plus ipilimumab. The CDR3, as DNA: TGTGCCAGTAGTATCGCCGGACAGGGGTATGCTGGAAACACCATATATTTT. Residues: CASSIAGQGYAGNTIYF. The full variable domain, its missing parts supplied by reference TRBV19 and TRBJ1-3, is DGGITQSPKYLFRKEGQNVTLSCEQNLNHDAMYWYRQDPGQGLRLIYYSQIVNDFQKGDIAEGYSVSREKKESFPLTVTSAQKNPTAFYLCASSIAGQGYAGNTIYFGEGSWLTVV.